This T cell receptor beta chain was identified during a study of blood T cell repertoires in COVID-19. The method was immunoSEQ multiplex PCR; TCRdb's version includes in-frame clones alone and lacks a portion of them. The table records about 190,000 clones, over 80% of them present only once. V was shortened by 0 bases and J by 4 bases, with 5 bases between the two germline ends. Germline V gene data show CDR1 as MNHEY and CDR2 as SMNVEV (reference sequence). The CDR3 length is 13 residues. The J gene is TRBJ2-3, the V gene TRBV27; D call uncertain. The receptor was derived from a woman aged 40 to 49 with acute or convalescent COVID-19. Material for sequencing was peripheral blood. This CDR3 is CASSLSVADTQYF. The CDR3 region has the DNA TGTGCCAGCAGTTTATCCGTCGCAGATACGCAGTATTTT.